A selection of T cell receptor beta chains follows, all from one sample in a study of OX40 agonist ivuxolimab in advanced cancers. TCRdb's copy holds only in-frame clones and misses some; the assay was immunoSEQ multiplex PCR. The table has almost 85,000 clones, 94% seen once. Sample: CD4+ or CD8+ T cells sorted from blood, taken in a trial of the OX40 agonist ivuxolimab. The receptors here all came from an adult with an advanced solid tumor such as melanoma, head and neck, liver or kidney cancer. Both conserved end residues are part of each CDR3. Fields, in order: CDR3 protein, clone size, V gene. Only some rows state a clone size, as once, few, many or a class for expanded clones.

CDR3 protein: CASSPGTGEQPQHF
clone size: NA
V gene: TRBV5-1

CDR3 protein: CAISPGEATNEKLFF
clone size: few
V gene: TRBV10-3

CDR3 protein: CARGGDEGAGELFF
clone size: once
V gene: TRBV30

CDR3 protein: CASSELGSGSIYNEQFF
clone size: NA
V gene: TRBV2

CDR3 protein: CATHGTSGTHYEQYF
clone size: once
V gene: TRBV6-9

CDR3 protein: CASSQVLEDTEAFF
clone size: NA
V gene: TRBV4-1

CDR3 protein: CASSSGTDSYNEQFF
clone size: NA
V gene: TRBV6-1

CDR3 protein: CASGVAQSYEQYF
clone size: NA
V gene: TRBV7-6

CDR3 protein: CASSSGLAVYNEQFF
clone size: NA
V gene: TRBV7-9

CDR3 protein: CASSFRRTVYEQYF
clone size: once
V gene: TRBV11-2

CDR3 protein: CASSPGGFYEQYF
clone size: once
V gene: TRBV11-3

CDR3 protein: CASSQTLLAGVVGVRGTDTQYF
clone size: NA
V gene: TRBV4-3

CDR3 protein: CASSVAGFGTEAFF
clone size: NA
V gene: TRBV9

CDR3 protein: CAWSVVAGNEKLFF
clone size: NA
V gene: TRBV30

CDR3 protein: CASSLRAATDTQYF
clone size: once
V gene: TRBV7-9

CDR3 protein: CASSFAGTGNGDTEAFF
clone size: NA
V gene: TRBV27

CDR3 protein: CASSVPSSGRLSYEQYF
clone size: NA
V gene: TRBV7-2